A single TCR beta chain is shown here with its context. Its target is not known. The CDR3 consists of 15 residues. Germline CDR1 reads SGHTA; CDR2 reads FQGTGA. Trimming shortened V by 1 base and J by 0 bases, and 4 bases separated the two germline ends. As for time point: 2014-2015 season, 7 days after vaccination. These data belong to a study of follicular helper T cells after annual influenza vaccination. Whole-study context: After each seasonal flu vaccination, blood came on days 0, 7 and 28. Points from the study as a whole: ICOS+CD38+ cTfh clonality tracked population frequency, and its change tracked circulating plasmablast change. Most later recoveries of Day 7 ICOS+CD38+ clones were ICOS-CD38- cTfh.

The assay was immunoSEQ multiplex PCR, and TCRdb's table has in-frame clones only and misses some. The sample holds about 7,800 clones, 75% to 90% seen once. The specimen comprised CXCR5+ CD38- circulating T follicular helper cells from blood, sampled 7 days after influenza vaccination. The subset is: circulating Tfh, non-naive CD4+CXCR5+PD-1+ (ICOS+CD38+ or ICOS-CD38-). The chain is built from TRBV7-3 and TRBJ2-6; D not resolved. The sequence derives from an adult who received the influenza vaccine. CDR3 amino acids: CASSLMSSGANVLTF. The CDR3 region has the DNA TGTGCCAGCAGCTTAATGAGCTCTGGGGCCAACGTCCTGACTTTC.